This T cell receptor (beta chain) was found in a study of T cell clusters in autoimmune cytopenias. Overall study findings and caveats: No cluster-lack signature appeared between secondary cytopenia and chronic lymphocytic leukemia patients, apparently due to lymphoma masking. TRB repertoire shifts in secondary cytopenia and chronic lymphocytic leukemia mostly reflected lymphoma, not autoimmunity. Primary autoimmune cytopenia patients appeared to lack physiological T cell clusters present in healthy donors. Healthy donors had 2.5 to 3.5-fold more exclusive TRB clusters than active autoimmune hepatitis patients.

The CDR3 contains 15 residues. Germline V gene lookup returns CDR1 SGHRS and CDR2 YFSETQ. Multiplex touch-down PCR amplified TRB using TRB-A and TRB-B pools in one tube. With the multiplex PCR reads reprocessed, TCRdb shows one record per CDR3 protein and no DNA. The table for this sample gives roughly 12,000 distinct CDR3 sequences. With regard to this clonotype: The antigen is unknown.

Each sample's input was around 250 ng genomic DNA, 30,000 to 45,000 genome equivalents. The sequencing sample was made of peripheral blood. The rearrangement uses TRBV5-1 and TRBJ2-1; TCRdb proposes TRBD1, but this gene call is untestable without DNA. The sequence was collected from a human donor with an autoimmune cytopenia or autoimmune hepatitis (not recorded which). The CDR3 sequence: CASSLGGVLRNEQFF.